The next 25 T cell receptor beta chains were all read from a single sample in a study of beta chain features in type 1 diabetes (dated by TCRdb to 2017 to 2018). The library was produced with the immunoSEQ multiplex PCR assay. The entire amount of isolated RNA was reverse transcribed using the High Capacity cDNA Reverse Transcription Kit, so the sequenced TCRB transcripts were expressed ones. The table comes from immuneACCESS by way of TCRdb, which keeps in-frame sequences with V and J called. Part of the clones is missing from these tables; in studies checked, under half for an unresolved V gene and the rest for unknown reasons. The sample contains some 180,000 clones, about 12% of them found a single time. The ten largest clones capture approximately 0.62% of the sample. The sequenced sample consisted of central memory CD4+ T cells from blood. These receptors all come from a woman in her late teens or twenties in good health.

This chain uses TRBV10-3 with TRBJ2-5; a weak D match, TRBD2 (6 bases). CDR1 ENHRY and CDR2 SYGVKD come from the germline V gene. With 3 bases removed from V and 7 bases from J, the gap between germline ends came to 15 bases. The CDR3 has 14 amino acids. Here the CDR3 reads CAISDRGLLGTQYF. Here the CDR3 DNA reads TGTGCCATCAGTGACCGGGGGTTGCTTGGGACCCAGTACTTC.

This clone has only a few counts. The V and J genes are TRBV29-1 and TRBJ2-1, with TRBD1 matching 11 bases. Germline-derived CDR1 and CDR2 are SQVTM and ANQGSEA. CDR3 length: 16 amino acids. Trimming took 4 bases from V and 12 from J; bases not matched to a gene: 17. The CDR3 DNA follows: TGCAGCGTTGTTTCGGGACAGGGGGATCCAAGCTTCGGGCAGTTCTTC. Translating gives CSVVSGQGDPSFGQFF.

This clone was recorded many times. The V gene is TRBV30, the J gene TRBJ2-1; D unresolved. V shed 0 bases and J shed 10 bases, with 13 bases lying between them. CDR1 and CDR2 (germline): GTSNPN, SVGIG (reference sequence). There are 13 residues in the CDR3. The CDR3 nucleotides are TGTGCCTGGAGTGTACGGCTAGACCAGGAGCAGTTCTTC. It yields the protein CAWSVRLDQEQFF.

The table lists this clone with a few counts. The CDR3 DNA is TGTGCCAGGTGGACGGACGGGGACTACGAGCAGTACTTC. It codes for CARWTDGDYEQYF. The chain links TRBV28 to TRBJ2-7; a possible D gene is TRBD2 (5 bases). V was pared by 9 bases and J by 3 bases, with 15 bases between. Per the germline V gene, CDR1 is MDHEN and CDR2 is SYDVKM. The CDR3 sequence is 13 residues long. Variable domain in full (rest from reference TRBV28 and TRBJ2-7): DVKVTQSSRYLVKRTGEKVFLECVQDMDHENMFWYRQDPGLGLRLIYFSYDVKMKEKGDIPEGYSVSREKKERFSLILESASTNQTSMYLCARWTDGDYEQYFGPGTRLTVT.

V usage is TRBV4-2 and J usage is TRBJ2-1; TRBD2 matches 14 bases. The CDR3 length is 16 residues. In germline, CDR1 is LGHNA, CDR2 YNFKEQ. The V segment lost 3 bases and the J segment 14 bases; nucleotides outside the gene matches: 12. The CDR3 DNA sequence: TGTGCCAGCAGCCAGGCTGCCACGACTAGCGGGAGGGCCGAGTTCTTC. Protein product: CASSQAATTSGRAEFF.

This clone was observed a handful of times. The CDR3 sequence: CAWTADRARETQYF. The CDR3 bases are TGTGCCTGGACCGCAGACAGGGCTCGCGAGACCCAGTACTTC. The chain recombines TRBV30 with TRBJ2-5; 7 nucleotides agree with TRBD1. V gave up 4 bases and J gave up 5 bases; unmatched junction bases: 10. The CDR3 extends over 14 amino acids. Germline assignment: CDR1 GTSNPN and CDR2 SVGIG (reference sequence). The entire variable domain, with the rest obtained from reference TRBV30 and TRBJ2-5, is as follows: SQTIHQWPATLVQPVGSPLSLECTVEGTSNPNLYWYRQAAGRGLQLLFYSVGIGQISSEVPQNLSASRPQDRQFILSSKKLLLSDSGFYLCAWTADRARETQYFGPGTRLLVL.

The chain links TRBV2 to TRBJ2-3, with D tentatively TRBD2 (5 bases). Germline V CDR1 and CDR2: SNHLY, FYNNEI. The CDR3 spans 14 residues. V lost 6 bases and J lost 1, with 11 bases in between. The CDR3 region is CASRITSGTDTQYF. The CDR3 DNA sequence: TGTGCCAGCAGGATTACTAGTGGCACAGATACGCAGTATTTT.

This clone was seen more than once but under ten times. This rearrangement joins TRBV6-1 to TRBJ2-5; 16 nucleotides align to TRBD2. J was trimmed by 4 bases and V by 7 bases; bases with no gene match: 3. Germline lookup yields CDR1 MNHNS and CDR2 SASEGT. The CDR3 sequence is 15 residues long. For the CDR3, the DNA is TGTGCCAGCACGGGACTAGCGGGAGGGGGAGAGACCCAGTACTTC. This gives the protein CASTGLAGGGETQYF.

Only a few counts were recorded for this clone. The V gene is TRBV7-2, the J gene TRBJ2-2; a weak D match, TRBD1 (5 bases). V dropped 5 bases and J dropped 4 bases, with 20 bases sitting between them. This CDR3 is 17 amino acids long. Per germline, CDR1 SGHTA and CDR2 FQGNSA. CDR3 in amino acids: CASSPPAVKGRTGELFF. The CDR3 coding sequence is TGTGCCAGCAGCCCCCCAGCTGTGAAGGGGCGCACCGGGGAGCTGTTTTTT.

There are a few counts of this clone. V and J are TRBV4-1 and TRBJ2-1, with a possible D match to TRBD2 (5 bases). Trimming cost V 3 bases and J 0 bases, with 15 bases left between them. The germline V gene encodes CDR1 MGHRA and CDR2 YSYEKL. CDR3 length: 17 amino acids. CDR3 residues: CASSQGSFGSSYNEQFF. CDR3 DNA: TGCGCCAGCAGCCAGGGGTCCTTTGGGAGCTCCTACAATGAGCAGTTCTTC.

This clone occurred a few times. The rearrangement links TRBV11-1 to TRBJ1-1, with 8 bases matching TRBD1. This CDR3 comprises 13 residues. The germline CDR1 and CDR2 sequences are SGHAT and FQDESV (reference sequence). Trimming at V came to 11 bases and at J to 1 base, leaving 6 bases not matched to a gene. CDR3: CASQGAGNTEAFF. The CDR3 bases are TGTGCCTCCCAGGGGGCAGGGAACACTGAAGCTTTCTTT.

This clone appeared a few times. The J gene is TRBJ2-1, the V gene TRBV6-5, with TRBD2 matching over 8 bases. Losses at the gene ends were 6 bases for V and 6 bases for J; bases not matched to a gene: 7. The CDR3 length is 14 residues. The V gene's germline CDR1 is MNHEY and CDR2 SVGAGI. For the CDR3, the DNA is TGTGCCAGCAGCGCAAAAACTAGCGGCAATGAGCAGTTCTTC. Amino acids: CASSAKTSGNEQFF.

This clone was detected many times. The chain couples TRBV7-9 to TRBJ1-2, with 11 positions matching TRBD1. The CDR3 totals 15 residues. Trimming took 5 bases from V and 5 from J; bases not matched to a gene: 7. Germline loops: CDR1 SEHNR, CDR2 FQNEAQ (reference sequence). The CDR3 here is CASSAGQGAVYGYTF. CDR3 DNA sequence: TGTGCCAGCAGCGCAGGACAGGGGGCGGTTTATGGCTACACCTTC. Using reference TRBV7-9 and TRBJ1-2 for the parts outside the CDR3, the full variable domain is DTGVSQNPRHKITKRGQNVTFRCDPISEHNRLYWYRQTLGQGPEFLTYFQNEAQLEKSRLLSDRFSAERPKGSFSTLEIQRTEQGDSAMYLCASSAGQGAVYGYTFGSGTRLTVV.

The chain employs TRBV4-1 and TRBJ2-3; 8 bases match TRBD1. The V gene end was trimmed by 4 bases and the J gene end by 4 bases; junction bases not matched to a gene: 7. This CDR3 is built from 15 residues. CDR1 and CDR2 from the germline V gene are MGHRA and YSYEKL. The CDR3 region has the DNA TGCGCCAGCAGCCGCGACAGGGGTAACGCAGATACGCAGTATTTT. Its protein is CASSRDRGNADTQYF.

V gene TRBV7-2 combines with J gene TRBJ2-4; 11 nucleotides line up with TRBD1. The CDR3 is 14 residues long. Looked up from germline, CDR1 is SGHTA and CDR2 is FQGNSA. V lost 5 bases to trimming and J lost 8 bases; unmatched junction nucleotides: 5. The CDR3 loop reads CASSLGTGGDIQYF. The CDR3 region has the DNA TGTGCCAGCAGCCTTGGGACAGGGGGGGACATTCAGTACTTC. The full variable domain, its missing parts supplied by reference TRBV7-2 and TRBJ2-4, is GAGVSQSPSNKVTEKGKDVELRCDPISGHTALYWYRQSLGQGLEFLIYFQGNSAPDKSGLPSDRFSAERTGGSVSTLTIQRTQQEDSAVYLCASSLGTGGDIQYFGAGTRLSVL.

This clone was counted only a few times. The V call is TRBV28, the J call TRBJ1-2; D possibly corresponds to TRBD1 (6 bases). CDR3 length equals 15 residues. Germline assignment: CDR1 MDHEN and CDR2 SYDVKM. V gave up 7 bases and J gave up 4 bases, with 19 bases separating them. The CDR3 region has the DNA TGTGCCAGCACCCAGGGCAGGGGCCTATCCTATGGCTACACCTTC. It translates to CASTQGRGLSYGYTF.

There are a few counts of this clone. This chain connects TRBV5-6 to TRBJ2-6; 7 bases are shared with TRBD1. The length of the CDR3 is 15 residues. With 4 bases clipped from V and 2 bases from J, the junction kept 3 bases outside the gene matches. Germline lookup yields CDR1 SGHDT and CDR2 YYEEEE. The CDR3 here is CASSRGGTGANVLTF. CDR3 coding DNA: TGTGCCAGCAGCCGAGGGGGCACTGGGGCCAACGTCCTGACTTTC. The whole variable domain, filled in from reference TRBV5-6 and TRBJ2-6, reads DAGVTQSPTHLIKTRGQQVTLRCSPKSGHDTVSWYQQALGQGPQFIFQYYEEEERQRGNFPDRFSGHQFPNYSSELNVNALLLGDSALYLCASSRGGTGANVLTFGAGSRLTVL.

This clone has more than one count but fewer than ten. The chain carries TRBV19 and TRBJ1-5; D not certain. The CDR3 contains 13 residues. The V end was cut by 7 bases, the J end by 1 base, with 8 bases between. Germline CDR1 and CDR2: LNHDA and SQIVND (reference sequence). CDR3 coding DNA: TGTGCCAGTAAAGAACAAAGCAATCAGCCCCAGCATTTT. Its protein product is CASKEQSNQPQHF. Drawing the rest from reference TRBV19 and TRBJ1-5, the complete variable domain is DGGITQSPKYLFRKEGQNVTLSCEQNLNHDAMYWYRQDPGQGLRLIYYSQIVNDFQKGDIAEGYSVSREKKESFPLTVTSAQKNPTAFYLCASKEQSNQPQHFGDGTRLSIL.

This clone was seen only a few times. This chain links TRBV30 with TRBJ2-7; D is perhaps TRBD2 (6 bases). The CDR3 is 12 residues long. Between the trimmed V and J ends, which lost 3 bases and 2 bases, there was a span of 8 bases. Germline CDR1 reads GTSNPN; CDR2 reads SVGIG (reference sequence). DNA for the CDR3: TGTGCCTGGAGAGGCGGGACCTACGAGCAGTACTTC. Amino acids: CAWRGGTYEQYF.

CDR3 DNA: TGTGCCAGCTCACCACTGGGGACAGCTGAGAACACTGAAGCTTTCTTT. This encodes CASSPLGTAENTEAFF. The V and J genes are TRBV18 and TRBJ1-1; 7 bases line up with TRBD1. V shed 1 base and J 1 base; nucleotides not matched to a gene: 6. This CDR3 comprises 16 residues. Germline CDR1 is KGHSH and CDR2 is LQKENI.

This chain joins TRBV28 and TRBJ2-5, with TRBD1 identical over 9 bases. V dropped 5 bases and J dropped 1; count of bases not matched to a gene: 8. This CDR3 comprises 16 residues. The germline CDR1 and CDR2 sequences are MDHEN and SYDVKM. The CDR3 reads CASSPPTGGGQETQYF. The CDR3 nucleotides are TGTGCCAGCAGTCCCCCGACAGGGGGAGGCCAAGAGACCCAGTACTTC. Together with reference TRBV28 and TRBJ2-5, the CDR3 gives the full variable domain: DVKVTQSSRYLVKRTGEKVFLECVQDMDHENMFWYRQDPGLGLRLIYFSYDVKMKEKGDIPEGYSVSREKKERFSLILESASTNQTSMYLCASSPPTGGGQETQYFGPGTRLLVL.

The rearrangement links TRBV29-1 to TRBJ1-1; 8 bases match TRBD1. The junction had 5 bases not matched to a gene; V was cut back by 3 bases and J by 5 bases. CDR1 is SQVTM, CDR2 ANQGSEA, per germline. The CDR3 length is 13 residues. CDR3 sequence reads: CSVDQGARTEAFF. The CDR3 DNA is TGCAGCGTTGACCAGGGGGCGAGGACTGAAGCTTTCTTT.

This clone has more than one count but fewer than ten. The chain is built from TRBV6-6 and TRBJ1-2; D possibly corresponds to TRBD1 (5 bases). This CDR3 contains 13 residues. CDR1 and CDR2 from the germline V gene are MNHNY and SVGAGI (reference sequence). Trimming removed 2 bases at V and 8 bases at J, with 12 bases between. CDR3 loop: CASSYGREDGYTF. The CDR3 DNA reads TGTGCCAGCAGTTACGGCAGGGAGGACGGCTACACCTTC.

V usage is TRBV28 and J usage is TRBJ2-1; 8 bases fit TRBD2. The V and J ends lost 4 bases and 3 bases, in that order; junction bases with no gene match: 11. Looked up from germline, CDR1 is MDHEN and CDR2 is SYDVKM. The CDR3 spans 17 residues. The chain's CDR3 is CASSSPRGGARYNEQFF. In DNA form, the CDR3 reads TGTGCCAGCAGTTCCCCCCGGGGGGGAGCGCGCTACAATGAGCAGTTCTTC.

V is TRBV18 and J is TRBJ1-2, with TRBD1 matching over 9 bases. The CDR3 is 13 residues long. CDR1 and CDR2 (germline): KGHSH, LQKENI. V lost 5 bases to trimming and J lost 7 bases; unmatched junction nucleotides: 5. CDR3 in amino acids: CASSSTGGRGYTF. CDR3 nucleotide sequence: TGTGCCAGCTCATCGACAGGGGGACGTGGCTACACCTTC.